The 5 T cell receptor beta chains listed next were all sequenced from one sample in a study of Graves' ophthalmopathy and Graves' hyperthyroidism. Investigators amplified TCR beta CDR3 regions from RNA transcripts. RT-PCR with HTBI primers came first, then second-round multiplex PCR. In TCRdb, the multiplex PCR reads were re-called with MiXCR into one record per CDR3 protein. This table holds roughly 380,000 distinct CDR3 sequences, 15% to 17% found once. Material: peripheral blood. These receptors originate from a woman aged 18-29 years with stable Graves' hyperthyroidism.

This clonotype was seen ten or more times. This chain uses TRBV12-3 or TRBV12-4 with TRBJ1-1; TRBD1 matches at 8 bases. V shed 5 bases, J shed 5 bases, and the junction held 13 bases outside the gene matches. CDR3 length: 16 amino acids. This CDR3 reads CASSPGQGTRRTEAFF. The CDR3 nucleotides read TGTGCCAGCAGTCCAGGACAGGGAACCCGAAGGACTGAAGCTTTCTTT.

This clonotype was counted ten times or more. The CDR3 here is CASSLTLGRDEQYF. In nucleotides, the CDR3 is TGTGCCAGCAGTTTAACCCTGGGTAGGGACGAGCAGTACTTC. The chain has TRBV12-3 or TRBV12-4 and TRBJ2-7; D uncertain. V lost 2 bases and J 5 bases, leaving 13 bases between the germline ends. This CDR3 spans 14 amino acids.

This clonotype has a count of ten or more. The chain combines TRBV12-3 or TRBV12-4 with TRBJ2-5; D not certain. The CDR3 extends over 12 amino acids. The ends were cut back, 5 bases at V and 5 bases at J, with 9 bases in the middle. CDR3 loop: CASSPSWETQYF. CDR3 nucleotide sequence: TGTGCCAGCAGTCCCTCATGGGAGACCCAGTACTTC.

Many counts were recorded for this clonotype. The V call is TRBV6-1, the J call TRBJ2-2; D is possibly TRBD1 (6 bases). The CDR3 totals 11 residues. CDR1 and CDR2 (germline): MNHNS, SASEGT. V lost 11 bases to trimming and J lost 6 bases, with 10 bases between them. CDR3 sequence reads: CASGGPGELFF. DNA of the CDR3: TGTGCCTCTGGGGGCCCCGGGGAGCTGTTTTTT.

This clonotype was counted ten times or more. The chain couples TRBV6-4 to TRBJ2-7; possibly TRBD1 or TRBD2 for D (7 bases each). In germline, CDR1 is MRHNA, CDR2 SNTAGT. The V end was cut by 4 bases, the J end by 2 bases, with 15 bases between. The CDR3 totals 15 residues. The CDR3 loop reads CASSAQGGYAYEQYF. In DNA, the CDR3 is TGTGCCAGCAGTGCCCAGGGGGGGTATGCCTACGAGCAGTACTTC.